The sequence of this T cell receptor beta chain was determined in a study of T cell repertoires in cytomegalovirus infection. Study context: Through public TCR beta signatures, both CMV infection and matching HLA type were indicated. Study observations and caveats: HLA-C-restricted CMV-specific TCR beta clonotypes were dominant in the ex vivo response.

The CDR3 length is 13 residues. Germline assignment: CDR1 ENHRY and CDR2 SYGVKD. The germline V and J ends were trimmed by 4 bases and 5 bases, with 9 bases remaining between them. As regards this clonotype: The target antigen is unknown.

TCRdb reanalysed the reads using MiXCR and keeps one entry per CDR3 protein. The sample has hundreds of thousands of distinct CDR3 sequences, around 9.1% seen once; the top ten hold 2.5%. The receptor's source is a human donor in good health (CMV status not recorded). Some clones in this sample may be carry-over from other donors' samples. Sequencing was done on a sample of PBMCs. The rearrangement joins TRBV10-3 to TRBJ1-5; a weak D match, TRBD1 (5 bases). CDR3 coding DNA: TGTGCCATCAGTGTGATGGGGGATCAGCCCCAGCATTTT. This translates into CAISVMGDQPQHF.